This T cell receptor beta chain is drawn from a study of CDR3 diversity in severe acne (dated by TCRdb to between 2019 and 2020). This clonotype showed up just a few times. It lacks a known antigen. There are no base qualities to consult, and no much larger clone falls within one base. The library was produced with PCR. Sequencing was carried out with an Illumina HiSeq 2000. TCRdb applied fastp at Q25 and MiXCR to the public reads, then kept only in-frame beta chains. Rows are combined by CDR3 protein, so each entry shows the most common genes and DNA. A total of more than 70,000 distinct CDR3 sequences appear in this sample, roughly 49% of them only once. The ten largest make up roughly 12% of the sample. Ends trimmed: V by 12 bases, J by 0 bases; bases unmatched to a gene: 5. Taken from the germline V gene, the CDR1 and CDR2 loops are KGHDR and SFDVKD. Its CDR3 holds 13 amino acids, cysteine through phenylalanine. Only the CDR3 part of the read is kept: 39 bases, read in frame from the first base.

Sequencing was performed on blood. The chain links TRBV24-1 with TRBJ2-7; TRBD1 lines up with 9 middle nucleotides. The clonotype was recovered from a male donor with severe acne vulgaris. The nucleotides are TGTGCCTCGAGACAGGGGGTCTCCTACGAGCAGTACTTC. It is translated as CASRQGVSYEQYF.